The sequence of this TCR beta chain was determined in a study of T cells in women clearing cervical HPV infection. Turning to the study itself: Case blood was drawn a median about 23 weeks after lesion detection. General study findings and limits: CIN3+ cases had significantly higher TCR repertoire richness than controls, but evenness did not differ.

This table comes from immunoSEQ multiplex PCR, and its TCRdb copy is limited to in-frame clones, with some not included. This sample's table has under 25,000 clones. As for this clone: What it recognizes is unknown. The read ends 3 residues before the CDR3 terminus; that terminus is restored from the germline J gene.

This CDR3 region has 15 residues. Germline V gene data show CDR1 as SGHVS and CDR2 as FNYEAQ. V was pared by 7 bases and J by 4 bases, with 8 bases of the junction left unmatched. This chain links TRBV7-6 with TRBJ2-5; 11 nucleotides line up with TRBD1. This receptor was identified in a woman aged 18 to 75 with a cervical HPV16 infection that either progressed to CIN3+ or cleared (not recorded which). Sequenced sample: blood buffy coat. The CDR3 sequence is CASTMRTGGGETQYF. The part of the CDR3 DNA that was read is TGTGCCAGCACCATGCGGACAGGGGGCGGAGAGACC. Supplemented by reference TRBV7-6 and TRBJ2-5, the full variable domain reads GAGVSQSPRYKVTKRGQDVALRCDPISGHVSLYWYRQALGQGPEFLTYFNYEAQQDKSGLPNDRFSAERPEGSISTLTIQRTEQRDSAMYRCASTMRTGGGETQYFGPGTRLLVL.